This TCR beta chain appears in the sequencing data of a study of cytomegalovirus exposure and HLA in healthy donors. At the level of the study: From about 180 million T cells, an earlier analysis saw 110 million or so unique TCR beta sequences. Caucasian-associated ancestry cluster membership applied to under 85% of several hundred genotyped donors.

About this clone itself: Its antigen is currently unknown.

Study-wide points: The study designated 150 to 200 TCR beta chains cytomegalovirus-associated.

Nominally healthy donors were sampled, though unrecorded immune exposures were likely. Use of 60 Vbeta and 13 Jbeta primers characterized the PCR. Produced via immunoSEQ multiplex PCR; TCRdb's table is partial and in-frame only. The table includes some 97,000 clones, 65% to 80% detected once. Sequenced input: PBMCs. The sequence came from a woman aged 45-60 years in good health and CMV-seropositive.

The CDR3 region has the DNA TGTGCCAGTAGTTCCCAGGCCTATAATTCACCCCTCCACTTT. Its protein is CASSSQAYNSPLHF. The chain couples TRBV19 to TRBJ1-6; D is ambiguous. Trimming took 5 bases from V and 2 from J, leaving 7 bases between them. The CDR3 runs to 14 residues. Germline values: CDR1 LNHDA, CDR2 SQIVND (reference sequence).